Listed here is a single T cell receptor (beta chain). No cognate antigen has been identified for it. No base quality information exists; no much larger clone differs at one position. This record belongs to a study of cytomegalovirus exposure and HLA in healthy donors (dated by TCRdb to about 2017). Background for the entire study: An earlier analysis of several hundred of the donors reported 276 Gb of sequence data and 117 million unique TCR beta sequences from about 179 million T cells. An earlier analysis of around 540 of the donors applied high-throughput TCR beta sequencing to assess whether each TCR beta V gene segment acted as functional or pseudogenic. In addition to the first cohort of 666 subjects, a separate validation cohort of around 110 different subjects was used. The study was designed to test whether signatures of past pathogen exposure could be identified by cataloging public T cell receptors. Across 398 genotyped donors of the cohort, an average of roughly 250,000 unique TCR beta nucleotide sequences per donor were sequenced, and roughly a sixth of those sequences were non-productive. Roughly 300 gigabases of sequencing data and approximately 93 million unique TCR sequences were included in an early release covering 500 to 750 HLA-typed donors. To study patterns of TCR occurrence, a later analysis re-analyzed previously published TCR beta repertoires from 500 to 850 donors and added high-resolution HLA genotyping. Using immunosequencing, the study profiled T cell repertoires from fewer than 850 subjects and related those repertoires to cytomegalovirus serostatus. Donor age, sex, ethnicity and CMV serostatus were compiled alongside the repertoire data. Four or five DR-DQ haplotypes were treated as single units for association and clustering because of strong linkage in the cohort. Typing coverage varied by locus: roughly 620-640 donors for A, B, C, DRB1 and DQB1; more than 500 for DQA1; about 570 for DPA1; roughly 470 for DPB1. The study combined high-throughput TCR immunosequencing, statistical association of individual TCRs with disease status, and machine learning to predict cytomegalovirus infection status. Of the 300 to 500 genotyped donors, roughly 80% were placed in the genetic ancestry cluster associated with self-reported Caucasian donors. Both class I and class II loci were covered by HLA typing, at four-digit resolution. Rather than drawing on any new phenotypic data, the later analysis identified candidate immune exposures from TCR beta sequences and the way those sequences occurred across donors. Every repertoire in the discovery cohort had been generated on one and the same sequencing platform. A later genetic analysis took genome-wide SNP genotypes for about 55% of the roughly 700 donors and used that subset as a discovery cohort. What the study reported, not specific to this receptor: It was suggested by the authors that the approach could potentially be generalized to other disease states and immunological phenotypes. A further reported finding was that TCR beta sequences accurately predicted the HLA-A and HLA-B alleles for most subjects in the first cohort. Cytomegalovirus status was reported to be diagnosed by the classifier with high specificity and sensitivity in both the original and validation cohorts. Correlated functional status among segregating V segments might reflect linkage disequilibrium, but an unknown experimental factor could not be ruled out. Most TCR sequences were seen in very few donors, while some public TCRs were found in many individuals. Because counts were too low, about 18 rarely observed V segments, including chromosome 9 orphons, were left out of the earlier analysis of 587 of the donors. According to a later analysis, most CMV-associated TCR beta chains appeared to be HLA-restricted, and the HLA associations seemed to be driven largely by CMV exposure. In an earlier analysis of over 550 of the donors, most TCR beta V segments were observed in productive rearrangements about 90% or about 30% of the time, broadly matching IMGT annotations. Several of the top co-occurrence clusters appeared to be linked to parvovirus B19, influenza, CMV and Epstein-Barr virus, according to a later analysis. Compared with equally common non-associated chains, HLA-associated TCR beta chains in a later analysis were more clonally expanded and had lower generation probabilities. Because some donors lacked HLA typing at each locus, the association tests relied only on the typed subset. The sequencing pipeline was judged likely to have produced a cluster of highly shared sequence variants as a technical artifact. Because the 87-base-pair reads could not distinguish some IMGT-functional V segments, including TRBV6-2 and TRBV6-3, those segments were excluded. Presence/absence analyses assumed roughly uniform sequencing depth across donors, an assumption that may not hold. In a later genetic analysis, a missense DCLRE1C variant was associated with V-gene and J-gene trimming of TCR beta chains, and the association was replicated in an independent cohort. For the cohort, immune exposure information was limited to CMV serostatus. In vitro tests confirmed that a few of the cytomegalovirus-associated TCR beta chains recognize cytomegalovirus antigens. In a later analysis, TCR association rates were found to vary across HLA loci, with the most associated TCRs seen for DRB1 alleles and the fewest for HLA-C alleles. At a false discovery rate of 0.05, a later analysis linked about 16,000 TCR beta sequences to specific HLA alleles. A total of around 150 TCR beta chains were listed by the study as associated with cytomegalovirus. This cohort had only TCR beta chains sequenced, and the lack of alpha or paired-chain data limited which features could be detected. Assigning TCR associations to individual alleles was difficult when HLA alleles, especially DR and DQ, strongly co-occurred. According to a later genetic analysis, donors in an Asian-associated ancestry cluster had fewer N-insertions in productive TCRs than the approximately 630-donor mean.

V is cut by 2 bases and J by 8 bases, and the space between the germline ends is 9 bases. Looking up the germline V gene yields CDR1 MDHEN and CDR2 SYDVKM. From cysteine to phenylalanine, the CDR3 is 13 amino acids long. Here the CDR3 DNA is all that survives: 39 bases in frame from base 1. Library construction relied on the immunoSEQ multiplex PCR assay. For the multiplex PCR, a mixture combining 60 forward primers for TCR Vbeta segments and 13 reverse primers for TCR Jbeta segments was used. The CDR3 region of rearranged TCR beta genes was amplified from genomic DNA with a multiplex PCR assay. On the Illumina HiSeq System, the amplified TCR beta libraries were sequenced as 87-base-pair reads. Per the source publication's procedure: Across the 600 to 700 repertoires, a later analysis counted 75 million to 90 million unique TCR beta chains, some 11 million of which were shared by at least two donors. Raw reads were error-corrected and collapsed into unique sequences with a nearest-neighbor algorithm that merged closely related sequences to remove PCR and sequencing errors. To assign V, D and J gene segments, CDR3 sequences were aligned to IMGT reference sequences. For a sequence to be retained, a match of at least six nucleotides was required to both a V gene segment and a J gene segment. A rearrangement counted as productive if the CDR3 had no stop codons and remained in frame with V and J, and every other rearrangement counted as non-productive. CDR3 was defined according to IMGT convention as the region running from the second conserved V-encoded cysteine to the conserved J-encoded phenylalanine. In an earlier analysis of approximately 590 of the donors, sequences lacking an unambiguous match to a single V gene segment were excluded. In an earlier analysis of roughly 500 of the donors, V segments were called functional above 56.7% productive rearrangements and were called segregating when the between-donor standard deviation exceeded 5%. A statistical classification framework was developed to diagnose cytomegalovirus status using the catalog of TCR beta chain sequences. V and J gene assignment, in a later analysis, came from comparing TCR nucleotide sequences with IMGT/GENE-DB human TR gene sequences. The TCRdist pipeline was used in a later analysis to assign CDR3 sequences and most-parsimonious VDJ recombination scenarios. In a later analysis, each TCR beta chain was defined by its CDR3 amino acid sequence together with its V-gene family, and reads without a unique V-gene family were excluded. As a way to deal with suspected cross-contamination and a sequencing artifact, a later analysis dropped 450 to 700 nucleotide sequences that were highly shared and had low generation probability. A later analysis calculated a clonal expansion index for each public chain from normalized within-repertoire ranks of inferred template counts. A later analysis computed generation probabilities with a VDJ recombination model fitted to out-of-frame rearrangements, and checked the results against IGoR. In a later analysis, TCR-TCR, TCR-HLA and TCR-CMV co-occurrence was scored with hypergeometric tests, and a repertoire-size bias correction was applied to TCR pairs. False discovery rates were estimated in a later analysis by permuting HLA or CMV assignments 20 times. In a later analysis, co-occurring TCRs were grouped using DBSCAN, with TCRdist sequence similarity added in when clustering inside HLA-allele-positive subsets. Co-occurrence clustering excluded repertoires with fewer than 30,000 or more than 120,000 public chains, plus five with anomalous nucleotide sharing. Here the immuneACCESS table is served through TCRdb, limited to in-frame sequences with V and J called. Missing clones are a known gap in these copies; in checked studies unresolved V genes cover under half, and the rest lacks a known reason. The V and J calls and clone size come from that table; D and trimming were worked out from the DNA. The sample has approximately 160,000 clones on record, about four fifths of them singletons. The top ten clonotypes cover 4.8% of the sample.

The cohort was made up of roughly 670 healthy bone marrow donors. Cohort members were all nominally healthy when sampled, although unrecorded immune exposures were likely present. The donor was CMV seronegative and belonged to the group of under 400 seronegative cohort members. A peripheral blood sample was collected from each donor, and TCR beta sequencing was performed on peripheral blood mononuclear cells. Genomic DNA was extracted from the blood cell samples with the Qiagen DNeasy Blood Extraction Kit. The chain is made from TRBV28 and TRBJ1-4; the D gene cannot be resolved reliably. The clonotype originates from a man younger than 35 in good health and CMV-seronegative. Sequenced: PBMCs. CDR3 sequence: CASSLITGEKLFF. The DNA sequence is TGTGCCAGCAGTTTAATTACGGGGGAAAAACTGTTTTTT.